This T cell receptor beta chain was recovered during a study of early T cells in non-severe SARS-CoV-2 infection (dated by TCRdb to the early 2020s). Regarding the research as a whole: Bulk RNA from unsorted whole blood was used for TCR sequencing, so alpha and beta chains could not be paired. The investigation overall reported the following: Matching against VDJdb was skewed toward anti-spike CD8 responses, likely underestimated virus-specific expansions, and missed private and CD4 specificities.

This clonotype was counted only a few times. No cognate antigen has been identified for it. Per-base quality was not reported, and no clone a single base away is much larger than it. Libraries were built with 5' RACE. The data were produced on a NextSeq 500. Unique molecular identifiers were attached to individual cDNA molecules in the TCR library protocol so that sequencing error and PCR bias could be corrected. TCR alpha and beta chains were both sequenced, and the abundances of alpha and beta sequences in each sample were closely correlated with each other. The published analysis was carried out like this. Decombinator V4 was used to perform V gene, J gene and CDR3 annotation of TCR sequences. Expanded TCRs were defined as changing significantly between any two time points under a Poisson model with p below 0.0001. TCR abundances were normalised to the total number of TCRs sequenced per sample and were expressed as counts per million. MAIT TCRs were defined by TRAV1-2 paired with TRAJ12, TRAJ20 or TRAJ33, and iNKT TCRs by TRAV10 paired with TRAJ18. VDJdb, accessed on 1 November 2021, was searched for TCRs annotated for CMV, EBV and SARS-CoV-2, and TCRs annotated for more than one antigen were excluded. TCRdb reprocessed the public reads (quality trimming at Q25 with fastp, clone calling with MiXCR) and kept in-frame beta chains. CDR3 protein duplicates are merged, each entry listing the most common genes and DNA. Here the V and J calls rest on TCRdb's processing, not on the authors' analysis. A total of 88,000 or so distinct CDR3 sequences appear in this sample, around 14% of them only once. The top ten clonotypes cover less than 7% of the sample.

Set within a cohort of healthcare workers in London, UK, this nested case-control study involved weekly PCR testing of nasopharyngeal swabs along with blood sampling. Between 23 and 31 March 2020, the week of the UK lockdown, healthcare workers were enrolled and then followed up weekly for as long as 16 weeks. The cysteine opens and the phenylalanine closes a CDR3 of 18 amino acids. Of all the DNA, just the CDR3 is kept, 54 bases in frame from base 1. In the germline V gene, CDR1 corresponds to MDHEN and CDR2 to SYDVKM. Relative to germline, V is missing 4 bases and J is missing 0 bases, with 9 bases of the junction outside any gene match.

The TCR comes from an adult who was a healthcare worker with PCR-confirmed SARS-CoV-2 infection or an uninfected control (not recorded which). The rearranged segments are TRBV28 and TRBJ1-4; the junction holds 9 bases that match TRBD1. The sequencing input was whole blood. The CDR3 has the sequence CASSSPDRGIATNEKLFF. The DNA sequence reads TGTGCCAGCAGTTCCCCCGACAGGGGGATCGCAACTAATGAAAAACTGTTTTTT.